What follows are 30 T cell receptor beta chains derived from one specimen sequenced in a study of PD-L1 blockade in urothelial cancer. Time point described: pretreatment peripheral blood. Profiled with immunoSEQ multiplex PCR; TCRdb holds only in-frame clones, not every one. The top ten clones hold approximately 2.1% of a sample with approximately 88,000 clones, 80% to 85% of them seen once. The input for sequencing was PBMCs, taken around atezolizumab (anti-PD-L1) treatment. These receptors all come from a man between 60 and 75 years old with urothelial cancer.

The rearrangement uses TRBV2 and TRBJ1-2, with D possibly being TRBD1 (6 bases). The CDR3 length is 14 residues. Germline values: CDR1 SNHLY, CDR2 FYNNEI. V gave up 6 bases and J gave up 7 bases, with 18 bases separating them. CDR3 region: CASRATGTYLGYTF. CDR3 DNA: TGTGCCAGCAGGGCTACCGGGACATATCTTGGCTACACCTTC.

V and J are TRBV5-8 and TRBJ2-3, with 7 bases identical to TRBD2. With 5 bases clipped from V and 4 bases from J, the junction kept 10 bases outside the gene matches. This CDR3 is built from 15 residues. Germline V gene sequence: CDR1 SGHTS, CDR2 YDEGEE. The CDR3 nucleotides read TGTGCCAGCAGGACGGGAGGACTGGCGGCAGATACGCAGTATTTT. This translates into CASRTGGLAADTQYF. Filled out from reference TRBV5-8 and TRBJ2-3, the complete variable domain reads EAGVTQSPTHLIKTRGQQATLRCSPISGHTSVYWYQQALGLGLQFLLWYDEGEERNRGNFPPRFSGRQFPNYSSELNVNALELEDSALYLCASRTGGLAADTQYFGPGTRLTVL.

The chain joins TRBV29-1 to TRBJ2-3, with no clear D. The CDR3 loop spans 11 amino acids. Between the trimmed V and J ends, which lost 4 bases and 2 bases, there was a span of 4 bases. Germline loops: CDR1 SQVTM, CDR2 ANQGSEA. CDR3 protein: CSVGVTDTQYF. CDR3 nucleotides: TGCAGCGTTGGAGTCACAGATACGCAGTATTTT.

The gene calls are TRBV5-1 and TRBJ2-6; no clear D gene. Trimming cost V 4 bases and J 4 bases, with 12 bases left between them. This CDR3 has 15 residues. Germline loops: CDR1 SGHRS, CDR2 YFSETQ. The CDR3 sequence: CASSVTAAGANVLTF. Here the CDR3 DNA reads TGCGCCAGCAGCGTTACGGCGGCCGGGGCCAACGTCCTGACTTTC. The variable domain in full, completed from reference TRBV5-1 and TRBJ2-6, reads KAGVTQTPRYLIKTRGQQVTLSCSPISGHRSVSWYQQTPGQGLQFLFEYFSETQRNKGNFPGRFSGRQFSNSRSEMNVSTLELGDSALYLCASSVTAAGANVLTFGAGSRLTVL.

The chain joins TRBV10-1 to TRBJ2-3; 8 bases map to TRBD1. Trimming removed 9 bases from V and 6 bases from J; junction bases left unmatched: 8. The CDR3 is made up of 13 amino acids. The germline V gene has CDR1 WNHNN and CDR2 SYGVQD (reference sequence). In DNA, the CDR3 is TGCGCCAGTGCCCTCGGGGACAGGGATACGCAGTATTTT. Encoded protein: CASALGDRDTQYF.

This chain joins TRBV19 and TRBJ2-3, with 11 bases aligning to TRBD2. The V segment lost 6 bases and the J segment 7 bases; nucleotides outside the gene matches: 12. Germline-derived CDR1 and CDR2 are LNHDA and SQIVND (reference sequence). The CDR3 spans 16 residues. The CDR3 nucleotides are TGTGCCAGTAGAGGGGCGGCTAGCGGGAGGTTTAATACGCAGTATTTT. Its translation: CASRGAASGRFNTQYF.

This clone was counted once. The chain carries TRBV10-2 and TRBJ2-1; 12 nucleotides line up with TRBD2. The germline CDR1 and CDR2 sequences are WSHSY and SAAADI. Trimming at V came to 7 bases and at J to 5 bases, leaving 3 bases not matched to a gene. The CDR3 loop spans 14 amino acids. As DNA, the CDR3 is TGCGCCAGCATGTGGACTAGCGGGAACAATGAGCAGTTCTTC. It translates to CASMWTSGNNEQFF.

The chain uses TRBV19 and TRBJ1-2; 9 nucleotides line up with TRBD1. V gave up 5 bases and J gave up 8 bases; unmatched junction bases: 9. Germline assignment: CDR1 LNHDA and CDR2 SQIVND (reference sequence). The CDR3 length is 14 residues. CDR3 sequence reads: CASSVRDRVYGYTF. The CDR3 nucleotides are TGTGCCAGTAGTGTCCGGGACAGGGTGTACGGCTACACCTTC. Full variable domain (missing parts from reference TRBV19 and TRBJ1-2): DGGITQSPKYLFRKEGQNVTLSCEQNLNHDAMYWYRQDPGQGLRLIYYSQIVNDFQKGDIAEGYSVSREKKESFPLTVTSAQKNPTAFYLCASSVRDRVYGYTFGSGTRLTVV.

This clone was seen a handful of times. The V call is TRBV27, the J call TRBJ2-7; D not resolved. The germline V and J ends were trimmed by 4 bases and 3 bases, with 7 bases remaining between them. The CDR3 covers 12 residues. Per germline, CDR1 MNHEY and CDR2 SMNVEV (reference sequence). CDR3 loop: CASSSPRYEQYF. The CDR3 DNA is TGTGCCAGCAGTTCCCCCCGCTACGAGCAGTACTTC.

This clone was detected once. The chain recombines TRBV7-2 with TRBJ1-5; 7 bases align to TRBD1. The germline CDR1 and CDR2 sequences are SGHTA and FQGNSA. This CDR3 has 17 amino acids. V was pared by 5 bases and J by 0 bases, with 10 bases of the junction left unmatched. CDR3 protein: CASSRQGGGGSNQPQHF. In DNA, the CDR3 is TGTGCCAGCAGCAGACAGGGTGGGGGTGGTAGCAATCAGCCCCAGCATTTT.

The J gene is TRBJ1-2, the V gene TRBV7-9; D not resolved. The CDR3 consists of 16 residues. CDR1 SEHNR and CDR2 FQNEAQ come from the germline V gene (reference sequence). V was shortened by 1 base and J by 0 bases, with 12 bases between the two germline ends. CDR3 protein: CASSLGPGVANYGYTF. In DNA, the CDR3 is TGTGCCAGCAGCTTAGGGCCAGGTGTAGCTAACTATGGCTACACCTTC.

This clone was counted between two and nine times. The chain couples TRBV11-1 to TRBJ2-7; D perhaps matches TRBD1 (5 bases). Trimming removed 3 bases from V and 5 bases from J, with 14 bases in between. CDR1 is SGHAT and CDR2 is FQDESV in the germline V gene (reference sequence). The CDR3 runs 14 residues. CDR3 protein: CASSLAQGIHEQYF. DNA for the CDR3: TGTGCCAGCAGCTTGGCGCAGGGAATCCACGAGCAGTACTTC.

The rearrangement uses TRBV11-2 and TRBJ2-3; TRBD1 is a possible D gene (5 bases). CDR1 and CDR2 (germline): SGHAT, FQNNGV. The CDR3 consists of 13 residues. The ends were cut back, 1 base at V and 4 bases at J, with 6 bases in the middle. The CDR3 protein is CASSLVGPDTQYF. CDR3 in DNA: TGTGCCAGCAGCTTAGTGGGGCCAGATACGCAGTATTTT.

The rearrangement uses TRBV11-1 and TRBJ2-3, with 10 bases that match TRBD2. The ends lost 3 bases at V and 2 bases at J; junction bases unmatched: 5. The V gene's germline CDR1 is SGHAT and CDR2 FQDESV (reference sequence). This CDR3 is built from 16 residues. The CDR3: CASSLTSGFFTDTQYF. Here the CDR3 DNA reads TGTGCCAGCAGCTTGACTAGCGGGTTCTTCACAGATACGCAGTATTTT.

This chain uses TRBV18 with TRBJ2-7, with D possibly matching TRBD2 (5 bases). The germline V and J ends were trimmed by 1 base and 10 bases, with 29 bases remaining between them. The CDR3 has 18 amino acids. Germline CDR1 reads KGHSH; CDR2 reads LQKENI. The CDR3, as DNA: TGTGCCAGCTCACCACGGGTGGACGGACGGCTACGGGGAAAGGGACAGTACTTC. Translated, it gives CASSPRVDGRLRGKGQYF.

This chain links TRBV6-5 with TRBJ2-5, with TRBD1 matching 10 bases. Germline V gives CDR1 MNHEY, CDR2 SVGAGI. Trimming took 6 bases from V and 4 from J; bases not matched to a gene: 8. The CDR3 covers 15 residues. CDR3 protein: CASSRGQGRRETQYF. The CDR3 DNA is TGTGCCAGCAGCCGGGGACAGGGGAGGAGAGAGACCCAGTACTTC.

This clone was seen more than once but under ten times. The chain recombines TRBV14 with TRBJ2-3; 12 nucleotides match TRBD2. The V gene end was trimmed by 3 bases and the J gene end by 2 bases; junction bases not matched to a gene: 12. This CDR3 contains 19 residues. Germline CDR1 reads SGHDN; CDR2 reads FVKESK. The CDR3 reads CASSHILAGGPTHTDTQYF. The CDR3 region has the DNA TGTGCCAGCAGCCATATTCTAGCGGGAGGGCCGACCCACACAGATACGCAGTATTTT.

V is TRBV5-1 and J is TRBJ2-3; 7 nucleotides agree with TRBD1. Germline CDR1 and CDR2: SGHRS and YFSETQ. V lost 7 bases and J lost 2; bases outside the gene matches: 7. The CDR3 spans 14 residues. The CDR3 DNA sequence: TGCGCCAGCGACGAACAGGGGCACACAGATACGCAGTATTTT. Protein sequence: CASDEQGHTDTQYF.

The chain carries TRBV5-1 and TRBJ2-7; 8 bases match TRBD1. CDR3 length equals 15 residues. Looked up from germline, CDR1 is SGHRS and CDR2 is YFSETQ. V lost 3 bases and J lost 2; bases outside the gene matches: 7. CDR3 nucleotides: TGCGCCAGCAGCTCGGGGACAGGAGAGGCCTACGAGCAGTACTTC. Amino acids: CASSSGTGEAYEQYF.

A few counts support this clone. This chain connects TRBV4-3 to TRBJ2-7, with D perhaps TRBD1 (6 bases). CDR1 and CDR2 (germline): LGHNA, YSLEER. The germline V and J ends were trimmed by 3 bases and 2 bases, with 11 bases remaining between them. This CDR3 has 14 amino acids. Here the CDR3 DNA reads TGCGCCAGCAGCCAGGAACAGGGCCCCTACGAGCAGTACTTC. This gives the protein CASSQEQGPYEQYF.

The chain links TRBV4-3 to TRBJ2-1, with TRBD2 as a possible D gene (6 bases). Deletions cut 0 bases from V and 5 bases from J, with 14 bases between. CDR3 length equals 16 residues. Germline CDR1 is LGHNA and CDR2 is YSLEER. DNA for the CDR3: TGCGCCAGCAGCCAAGATCAACGGGACTGGGACAATGAGCAGTTCTTC. It codes for CASSQDQRDWDNEQFF.

This clone was seen a few times. The chain is built from TRBV18 and TRBJ1-1, with 8 bases that match TRBD1. V lost 6 bases and J lost 1; bases outside the gene matches: 4. The germline V gene has CDR1 KGHSH and CDR2 LQKENI. The CDR3 length is 14 residues. Written as DNA, the CDR3 is TGTGCCAGCTCCCTCGGGACAGGGAACACTGAAGCTTTCTTT. This sequence encodes CASSLGTGNTEAFF.

CDR3: CASSLPGQGNYGYTF. The CDR3 coding sequence is TGTGCCAGCAGCTTACCGGGACAGGGAAACTATGGCTACACCTTC. V gene TRBV5-8 combines with J gene TRBJ1-2, with 9 bases aligning to TRBD1. V trimming: 2 bases; J trimming: 2 bases; junction bases outside the gene matches: 4. This CDR3 contains 15 residues. The germline CDR1 and CDR2 sequences are SGHTS and YDEGEE. The full variable domain, completed using reference TRBV5-8 and TRBJ1-2, is EAGVTQSPTHLIKTRGQQATLRCSPISGHTSVYWYQQALGLGLQFLLWYDEGEERNRGNFPPRFSGRQFPNYSSELNVNALELEDSALYLCASSLPGQGNYGYTFGSGTRLTVV.

The V call is TRBV5-1, the J call TRBJ2-3; 11 bases agree with TRBD2. The CDR3 totals 15 residues. Trimming removed 5 bases from V and 5 bases from J; junction bases left unmatched: 7. The germline V gene has CDR1 SGHRS and CDR2 YFSETQ. CDR3 nucleotide sequence: TGCGCCAGCAGGGTTGGGACTAGCGGAAAAGATACGCAGTATTTT. Amino acids: CASRVGTSGKDTQYF.

A few counts support this clone. V usage is TRBV4-1 and J usage is TRBJ1-5, with D possibly being TRBD1 (5 bases). V dropped 0 bases and J dropped 1 base, with 19 bases sitting between them. The CDR3 contains 19 residues. Germline V gene lookup returns CDR1 MGHRA and CDR2 YSYEKL. The CDR3 sequence: CASSQDFVGGLLSNQPQHF. The CDR3 nucleotides are TGCGCCAGCAGCCAAGATTTCGTCGGGGGACTTCTAAGCAATCAGCCCCAGCATTTT.

The CDR3 nucleotides read TGCACCAGCAGCCAAGCGGGGGGGCAGGGAAACACTGAAGCTTTCTTT. This encodes CTSSQAGGQGNTEAFF. J is TRBJ1-1 and V is TRBV1. TRBV1 is a pseudogene locus. CDR3 length: 16 residues.

The chain joins TRBV29-1 to TRBJ1-2; a possible D gene is TRBD1 (6 bases). Deletions cut 7 bases from V and 6 bases from J, with 15 bases between. Germline V gene sequence: CDR1 SQVTM, CDR2 ANQGSEA. The CDR3 has 12 residues. The CDR3 is CSGAGTMNGYTF. Here the CDR3 DNA reads TGCAGCGGGGCCGGGACAATGAATGGCTACACCTTC.

The gene calls are TRBV4-3 and TRBJ2-7, with TRBD1 identical over 10 bases. Germline-derived CDR1 and CDR2 are LGHNA and YSLEER. J lost 1 base, V lost 0 bases, and 6 bases had no gene match. The CDR3 consists of 17 residues. The chain's CDR3 is CASSQEAPGQGSYEQYF. The CDR3 nucleotides read TGCGCCAGCAGCCAAGAGGCCCCGGGACAGGGGTCCTACGAGCAGTACTTC.

The chain uses TRBV11-3 and TRBJ2-3; D is undetermined. The V gene's germline CDR1 is SGHNT and CDR2 YENEEA. The ends were cut back, 3 bases at V and 0 bases at J, with 10 bases in the middle. The CDR3 extends over 15 amino acids. This CDR3 reads CASSLRGTSTDTQYF. CDR3 sequence (DNA): TGTGCCAGCAGCTTGCGCGGAACTAGCACAGATACGCAGTATTTT. The whole variable domain, filled in from reference TRBV11-3 and TRBJ2-3, reads EAGVVQSPRYKIIEKKQPVAFWCNPISGHNTLYWYLQNLGQGPELLIRYENEEAVDDSQLPKDRFSAERLKGVDSTLKIQPAELGDSAVYLCASSLRGTSTDTQYFGPGTRLTVL.

The CDR3 loop reads CASSVGGNSGNTIYF. The CDR3 nucleotides read TGTGCCAGCAGCGTTGGGGGCAACTCTGGAAACACCATATATTTT. The chain is built from TRBV11-2 and TRBJ1-3, with TRBD1 as a possible D gene (6 bases). The CDR3 consists of 15 residues. V was cut by 5 bases and J by 0 bases, with 11 bases left in between. Looked up from germline, CDR1 is SGHAT and CDR2 is FQNNGV.